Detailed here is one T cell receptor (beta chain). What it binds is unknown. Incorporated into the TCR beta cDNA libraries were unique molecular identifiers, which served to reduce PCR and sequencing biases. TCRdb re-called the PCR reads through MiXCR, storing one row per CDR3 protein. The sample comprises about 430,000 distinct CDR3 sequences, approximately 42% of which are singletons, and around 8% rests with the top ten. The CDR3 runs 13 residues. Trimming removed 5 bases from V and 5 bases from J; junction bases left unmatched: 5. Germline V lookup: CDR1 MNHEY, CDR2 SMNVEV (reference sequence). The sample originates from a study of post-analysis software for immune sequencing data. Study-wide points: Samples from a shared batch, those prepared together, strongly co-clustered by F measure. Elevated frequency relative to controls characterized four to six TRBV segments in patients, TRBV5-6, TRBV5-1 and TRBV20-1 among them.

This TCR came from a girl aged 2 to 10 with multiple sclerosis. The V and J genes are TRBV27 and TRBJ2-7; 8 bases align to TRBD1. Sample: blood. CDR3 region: CASSVRGPNEQYF. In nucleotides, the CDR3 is TGTGCCAGCAGTGTCAGGGGGCCCAACGAGCAGTACTTC.